This T cell receptor beta chain originates from a study of shared clonotypes between healthy human individuals. Study findings and constraints: Enrolling few donors narrowed the genetic and exposure-history diversity that was represented. Specimens sampled were limited to blood, with tissue repertoires likely differing. Researchers found naive subsets generally carried larger estimated richness than memory subsets.

On this clone: Antigen unknown.

The CDR3 runs to 15 residues. Trimming removed 3 bases at V and 3 bases at J, with 13 bases between. Germline V CDR1 and CDR2: KGHSH, LQKENI. Partitioning of CD4+ cells yielded a CD45RA+ naive subset and a CD45RA-negative memory subset. The protocol was immunoSEQ multiplex PCR, while the TCRdb copy is restricted to in-frame clones and leaves out a portion. In the table there are about 2.4 million clones, roughly 92% of which are singletons. The sequenced material came from naive CD4+ T cells sorted from blood. The subset denotes: CD45RA+ positively selected. The rearrangement links TRBV18 to TRBJ2-3; D tentatively reads TRBD1 or TRBD2 (5 bases each). This clonotype was sampled from a young man in good health. CDR3 sequence (DNA): TGTGCCAGCTCACCTCAGGCAGGGAGAACAGATACGCAGTATTTT. Translation: CASSPQAGRTDTQYF.